Listed here are 15 T cell receptor beta chains from one sample, sequenced in a study of type 1 regulatory T cells. Each CDR3 protein gets one entry after TCRdb re-called the reads with MiXCR. The profile shows tens of thousands of distinct CDR3 sequences, 10% to 15% of them singletons. The antigens these receptors bind are not known. What was sequenced was cultured non-Tr1 T cells, either the whole culture or a sorted T cell fraction (not recorded which). Receptor source: a human donor in good health.

The chain links TRBV5-1 to TRBJ2-5; tentatively, D is TRBD2 (7 bases). The CDR3 length is 13 residues. Germline V lookup: CDR1 SGHRS, CDR2 YFSETQ. Trimming pared 3 bases from V and 4 bases from J, leaving 10 bases between. This CDR3 reads CASSSGGRETQYF. The CDR3 bases are TGCGCCAGCAGCTCCGGGGGGCGAGAGACCCAGTACTTC.

This clonotype was found many times. The rearrangement uses TRBV28 and TRBJ2-2; the D is unclear. The CDR3 length is 15 residues. V lost 4 bases and J lost 6, with 15 bases in between. Germline V gives CDR1 MDHEN, CDR2 SYDVKM. This chain's CDR3 is CASSSPETLSGELFF. For the CDR3, the DNA is TGTGCCAGCAGTTCCCCGGAAACCCTCTCCGGGGAGCTGTTTTTT.

In its sample, this clonotype was seen many times. The germline gene is not matched at one end of the junction; a read error may be the cause. V and J are TRBV20-1 and TRBJ2-1; the D gene is possibly TRBD2 (6 bases). The CDR3 runs to 10 residues. CDR1 is DFQATT and CDR2 is SNEGSKA in the germline V gene (reference sequence). CDR3 bases: TGCAGTGCTAGTAGAAGCGGCGGGATCTTC. Amino acids: CSASRSGGIF.

The chain has TRBV5-1 and TRBJ1-1, with TRBD1 matching over 9 bases. V lost 6 bases, J lost 2 bases, and 5 bases stayed unmatched. This CDR3 contains 14 residues. The germline V gene encodes CDR1 SGHRS and CDR2 YFSETQ. Here the CDR3 DNA reads TGCGCCAGCATCGAGGGACAGGGAAACACTGAAGCTTTCTTT. Amino acids: CASIEGQGNTEAFF. Supplemented by reference TRBV5-1 and TRBJ1-1, the full variable domain reads KAGVTQTPRYLIKTRGQQVTLSCSPISGHRSVSWYQQTPGQGLQFLFEYFSETQRNKGNFPGRFSGRQFSNSRSEMNVSTLELGDSALYLCASIEGQGNTEAFFGQGTRLTVV.

The chain uses TRBV6-2 or TRBV6-3 and TRBJ2-5; D not resolved. V dropped 7 bases and J dropped 0 bases, with 6 bases sitting between them. The CDR3 contains 12 residues. Per the germline V gene, CDR1 is MNHEY and CDR2 is SVGEGT. CDR3 in DNA: TGTGCCAGCACAGAGTACCAAGAGACCCAGTACTTC. Protein: CASTEYQETQYF.

This clonotype was detected ten times or more. The rearrangement joins TRBV19 to TRBJ1-4; the D gene is possibly TRBD1 (5 bases). This CDR3 is built from 13 residues. Trimming left V 4 bases short and J 7 bases short, with 10 bases between. Germline CDR1 LNHDA, CDR2 SQIVND (reference sequence). The CDR3 nucleotides read TGTGCCAGTAGTACCCAGGGACTTGAAAAACTGTTTTTT. It yields the protein CASSTQGLEKLFF.

There are many counts of this clonotype. V usage is TRBV27 and J usage is TRBJ1-5; D unclear. The V end lost 4 bases, the J end lost 4 bases, and 5 bases lay between the germline ends. Germline V CDR1 and CDR2: MNHEY, SMNVEV (reference sequence). The CDR3 contains 12 residues. The CDR3 DNA follows: TGTGCCAGCAGTTCGCTGAATCAGCCCCAGCATTTT. This encodes CASSSLNQPQHF.

This clonotype was detected only a few times. The chain has TRBV5-1 and TRBJ2-3, with 11 bases matching TRBD2. V lost 4 bases to trimming and J lost 7 bases; unmatched junction nucleotides: 5. The CDR3 contains 14 residues. The germline gives CDR1 SGHRS, CDR2 YFSETQ. The CDR3 bases are TGCGCCAGCAGCCGTGGGACTAGCGGATATACGCAGTATTTT. Protein: CASSRGTSGYTQYF.

J is TRBJ2-7 and V is TRBV11-2; D remains ambiguous. V lost 4 bases and J 6 bases, leaving 10 bases between the germline ends. In germline, CDR1 is SGHAT, CDR2 FQNNGV. The CDR3 extends over 12 amino acids. CDR3: CASSSRRVEQYF. CDR3 bases: TGTGCCAGCAGCTCCCGTAGGGTCGAGCAGTACTTC. Filled out from reference TRBV11-2 and TRBJ2-7, the complete variable domain reads EAGVAQSPRYKIIEKRQSVAFWCNPISGHATLYWYQQILGQGPKLLIQFQNNGVVDDSQLPKDRFSAERLKGVDSTLKIQPAKLEDSAVYLCASSSRRVEQYFGPGTRLTVT.

This clonotype has a handful of counts. The genes are TRBV20-1 and TRBJ2-3, with D perhaps matching TRBD2 (5 bases). V shed 7 bases and J shed 0 bases, with 17 bases lying between them. CDR1 is DFQATT and CDR2 is SNEGSKA in the germline V gene (reference sequence). This CDR3 spans 15 amino acids. Written as DNA, the CDR3 is TGCAGTGTTCCGGGGAGCACCTCTAGCACAGATACGCAGTATTTT. It encodes CSVPGSTSSTDTQYF.

As to this clonotype: This could be a read error, since a much larger clone is one nucleotide away. The CDR3 protein is CASSLSGGDGAFF. CDR3 in DNA: TGTGCCAGCAGCTTATCAGGGGGCGATGGAGCTTTCTTT. The V gene is TRBV7-2, the J gene TRBJ1-1; 8 bases align to TRBD1. Germline V gene data show CDR1 as SGHTA and CDR2 as FQGNSA. V was pared by 2 bases and J by 10 bases, with 6 bases of the junction left unmatched. The CDR3 is 13 amino acids. The full variable domain, completed using reference TRBV7-2 and TRBJ1-1, is GAGVSQSPSNKVTEKGKDVELRCDPISGHTALYWYRQSLGQGLEFLIYFQGNSAPDKSGLPSDRFSAERTGGSVSTLTIQRTQQEDSAVYLCASSLSGGDGAFFGQGTRLTVV.

Regarding this clonotype: This likely traces to a read error, being one base from a far larger clone. The V and J genes are TRBV9 and TRBJ2-7; unclear D gene. Germline CDR1 SGDLS, CDR2 YYNGEE. The V gene lost 9 bases and the J gene lost 5 bases, with 12 bases spanning the gap. The CDR3 extends over 11 amino acids. Here the CDR3 reads CATAQSHEQYF. CDR3 sequence (DNA): TGTGCCACCGCACAATCCCACGAGCAGTACTTC.

The chain is built from TRBV5-6 and TRBJ2-3; no clear D gene. Germline CDR1 reads SGHDT; CDR2 reads YYEEEE. Trimming shortened V by 1 base and J by 6 bases, and 12 bases separated the two germline ends. The CDR3 is 14 residues long. The CDR3: CASSLKTDSDTQYF. CDR3 in DNA: TGTGCCAGCAGCTTGAAAACAGACTCGGATACGCAGTATTTT.

This clonotype has a count of ten or more. The chain links TRBV7-2 to TRBJ2-7; D is unclear. Trimming pared 4 bases from V and 3 bases from J, leaving 19 bases between. Germline CDR1 SGHTA, CDR2 FQGNSA. The CDR3 length is 16 residues. CDR3 sequence: CASSSPTGRSYYEQYF. CDR3 in DNA: TGTGCCAGCAGCTCACCCACGGGCCGCTCCTACTACGAGCAGTACTTC.

DNA of the CDR3: TGTGCCAGCAGCTTAGGTCCTGGGCTAGCGGCCTACAATGAGCAGTTCTTC. Its protein is CASSLGPGLAAYNEQFF. The chain is built from TRBV11-2 and TRBJ2-1, with TRBD2 identical over 7 bases. The germline gives CDR1 SGHAT, CDR2 FQNNGV. Trimming took 1 base from V and 2 from J; bases not matched to a gene: 8. The CDR3 consists of 17 residues.